One and the same sample provided the 8 T cell receptor beta chains below, sequenced in a study of T cell repertoires in cytomegalovirus infection. TCRdb used MiXCR to reprocess the reads, holding one entry per CDR3 protein. This sample has hundreds of thousands of distinct CDR3 sequences, with roughly 31% found just once. Their target antigens are unknown. This specimen was cultured CD8+ T cells from PBMCs, taken from culture after CMV antigen stimulation. These receptor sequences come from a human donor in good health (CMV status not recorded). Some clones in this sample may be carry-over from other donors' samples.

A note on this clonotype: The junction shows a germline mismatch at one end, possibly a read error. This chain joins TRBV19 and TRBJ2-1; TRBD1 agrees at 9 bases. Germline V lookup: CDR1 LNHDA, CDR2 SQIVND (reference sequence). There are 15 residues in the CDR3. In DNA, the CDR3 is TGTGCCAGTAGTCCCCGACAGGGGGTCTACAATGGGCAGTTCTTC. Protein product: CASSPRQGVYNGQFF. Full variable domain (outside the CDR3, taken from reference TRBV19 and TRBJ2-1): DGGITQSPKYLFRKEGQNVTLSCEQNLNHDAMYWYRQDPGQGLRLIYYSQIVNDFQKGDIAEGYSVSREKKESFPLTVTSAQKNPTAFYLCASSPRQGVYNGQFFGPGTRLTVL.

This clonotype was observed a handful of times. The chain links TRBV10-2 to TRBJ2-7; a weak D match, TRBD2 (5 bases). CDR1 is WSHSY and CDR2 is SAAADI in the germline V gene. The CDR3 totals 12 residues. V lost 7 bases and J lost 4, with 11 bases in between. The CDR3 protein is CASTPTTYEQYF. The CDR3 nucleotides are TGCGCCAGCACCCCGACTACATACGAGCAGTACTTC.

This clonotype was observed a handful of times. The chain recombines TRBV10-3 with TRBJ2-7, with D perhaps matching TRBD2 (6 bases). Germline V lookup: CDR1 ENHRY, CDR2 SYGVKD. Deletions cut 0 bases from V and 4 bases from J, with 16 bases between. The CDR3 totals 16 residues. The CDR3 DNA follows: TGTGCCATCAGTGAGTCAAAAGGCGGGAAGATATACGAGCAGTACGTC. Protein sequence: CAISESKGGKIYEQYV.

The chain links TRBV6-5 to TRBJ1-5; tentative D call: TRBD1 (6 bases). The CDR3 loop spans 13 amino acids. CDR1 is MNHEY, CDR2 SVGAGI, per germline. CDR3 in amino acids: CASRPDRYQPQHF. For the CDR3, the DNA is TGTGCATCCAGGCCTGACAGGTATCAGCCCCAGCATTTT.

This clonotype was detected only a few times. This sequence joins TRBV5-1 and TRBJ1-1; TRBD1 matches 10 bases. Germline lookup yields CDR1 SGHRS and CDR2 YFSETQ. Losses at the gene ends were 2 bases for V and 1 base for J; bases not matched to a gene: 11. The CDR3 extends over 18 amino acids. The CDR3 region is CASSFKWGQGITNTEAFF. The DNA for the CDR3 is TGCGCCAGCAGCTTCAAGTGGGGACAGGGGATTACGAACACTGAAGCTTTCTTT.

The sample holds many counts of this clonotype. The CDR3 DNA follows: TGTGCCAGCAGCTTAGGAGACGGGGAGCTGTTTTTT. Amino acid sequence: CASSLGDGELFF. The chain combines TRBV7-9 with TRBJ2-2, with no clear D. Germline CDR1 SEHNR, CDR2 FQNEAQ (reference sequence). CDR3 size: 12 residues. The ends were cut back, 1 base at V and 7 bases at J, with 4 bases in the middle.

This clonotype has only a few counts. V and J are TRBV7-9 and TRBJ2-1, with 7 bases aligning to TRBD1. J gave up 1 base and V 5 bases, and 11 bases lay outside the gene matches. CDR3 length equals 17 residues. Per germline, CDR1 SEHNR and CDR2 FQNEAQ (reference sequence). Written as DNA, the CDR3 is TGTGCCAGCAGCCCCCCCGAGGACAGGCTTTCCTACAATGAGCAGTTCTTC. Amino acids: CASSPPEDRLSYNEQFF. The full variable domain, with the rest looked up from reference TRBV7-9 and TRBJ2-1, is DTGVSQNPRHKITKRGQNVTFRCDPISEHNRLYWYRQTLGQGPEFLTYFQNEAQLEKSRLLSDRFSAERPKGSFSTLEIQRTEQGDSAMYLCASSPPEDRLSYNEQFFGPGTRLTVL.

The V call is TRBV10-3, the J call TRBJ2-7; D is unresolved. The V gene lost 4 bases and the J gene lost 0 bases, with 7 bases spanning the gap. The CDR3 contains 13 residues. Germline V CDR1 and CDR2: ENHRY, SYGVKD. CDR3 in amino acids: CAISGGSSYEQYF. Here the CDR3 DNA reads TGTGCCATCAGTGGTGGCAGCTCCTACGAGCAGTACTTC.